This TCR beta chain was found in a study of identical twins. One entry per CDR3 protein results from TCRdb running MiXCR on the 5' RACE reads. The sample lists 1.5 million to 2 million distinct CDR3 sequences, under 35% occurring once. This clonotype was recorded many times. The V gene's germline CDR1 is KGHSH and CDR2 LQKENI. With 8 bases removed from V and 3 bases from J, the gap between germline ends came to 11 bases. CDR3 length: 12 residues. Material: cord blood. The chain couples TRBV18 to TRBJ2-7; TRBD2 might be the D (5 bases). This clonotype originated in a newborn girl in good health. CDR3 in amino acids: CASSPGNYEQYF. CDR3 bases: TGTGCCAGCAGCCCCGGGAACTACGAGCAGTACTTC.